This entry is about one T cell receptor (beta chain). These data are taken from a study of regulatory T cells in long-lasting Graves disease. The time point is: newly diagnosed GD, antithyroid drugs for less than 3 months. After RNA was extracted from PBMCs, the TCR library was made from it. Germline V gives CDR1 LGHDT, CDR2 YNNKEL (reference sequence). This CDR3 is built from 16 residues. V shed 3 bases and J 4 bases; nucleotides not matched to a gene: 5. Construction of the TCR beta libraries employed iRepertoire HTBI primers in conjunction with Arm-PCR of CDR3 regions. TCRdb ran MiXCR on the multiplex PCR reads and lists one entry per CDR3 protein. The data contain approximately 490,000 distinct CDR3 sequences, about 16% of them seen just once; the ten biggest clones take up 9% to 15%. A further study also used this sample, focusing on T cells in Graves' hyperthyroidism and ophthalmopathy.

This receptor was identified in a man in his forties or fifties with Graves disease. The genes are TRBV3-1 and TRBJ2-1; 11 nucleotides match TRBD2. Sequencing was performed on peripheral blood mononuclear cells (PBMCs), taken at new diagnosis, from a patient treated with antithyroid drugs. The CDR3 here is CASSQTSSGRYNEQFF. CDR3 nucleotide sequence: TGTGCCAGCAGCCAGACTTCTAGCGGGAGGTACAATGAGCAGTTCTTC.